Presented here are 25 T cell receptor beta chains from one specimen sequenced in a study of blood T cell repertoires in COVID-19. This table comes from immunoSEQ multiplex PCR, and its TCRdb copy is limited to in-frame clones, with some not included. The sample yields a few hundred thousand clones, approximately 82% seen once. The sequencing input was peripheral blood. The receptor source for this set is a woman between 50 and 59 years old with acute or convalescent COVID-19.

This chain joins TRBV19 and TRBJ1-1; 11 nucleotides line up with TRBD1. Germline values: CDR1 LNHDA, CDR2 SQIVND (reference sequence). CDR3 size: 13 residues. Trimming took 11 bases from V and 7 from J; bases not matched to a gene: 9. The CDR3, as DNA: TGTGCCTCCGGACAGGGGGCGAGGAATGAAGCTTTCTTT. It translates to CASGQGARNEAFF.

The chain links TRBV6-6 to TRBJ2-7, with D possibly TRBD2 on 6 matching bases. Per germline, CDR1 MNHNY and CDR2 SVGAGI (reference sequence). Trimming left V 6 bases short and J 6 bases short, with 15 bases between. This CDR3 is 13 amino acids long. CDR3 amino acids: CASRGGVGLEQYV. DNA of the CDR3: TGTGCCAGCAGAGGCGGGGTGGGCCTCGAGCAGTACGTC.

V usage is TRBV10-1 and J usage is TRBJ2-5; 7 nucleotides align to TRBD2. The V and J ends lost 4 bases and 5 bases, in that order; junction bases with no gene match: 7. This CDR3 spans 14 amino acids. Looked up from germline, CDR1 is WNHNN and CDR2 is SYGVQD (reference sequence). CDR3: CASSGSSGGETQYF. The CDR3 DNA reads as TGCGCCAGCAGTGGGTCCTCCGGGGGGGAGACCCAGTACTTC.

The gene calls are TRBV27 and TRBJ2-7; unclear D gene. V lost 5 bases, J lost 2 bases, and 10 bases lay in between. CDR3 length: 13 residues. The germline CDR1 and CDR2 sequences are MNHEY and SMNVEV (reference sequence). This CDR3 reads CASSESYPYEQYF. The CDR3 DNA reads as TGTGCCAGCAGTGAGTCTTACCCCTACGAGCAGTACTTC.

J is TRBJ1-2 and V is TRBV5-1, with 9 bases matching TRBD1. Germline CDR1 reads SGHRS; CDR2 reads YFSETQ. The CDR3 is 14 amino acids. V lost 4 bases and J lost 10; bases outside the gene matches: 11. This chain's CDR3 is CASSLDLTGGNYTF. The CDR3 bases are TGCGCCAGCAGCCTCGACTTGACAGGGGGGAACTACACCTTC.

The chain joins TRBV2 to TRBJ2-2; D is possibly TRBD1 (6 bases). This CDR3 is built from 15 residues. The germline V and J ends were trimmed by 6 bases and 9 bases, with 20 bases remaining between them. Germline V gene data show CDR1 as SNHLY and CDR2 as FYNNEI. CDR3 region: CASSPRPGAARELFF. CDR3 sequence (DNA): TGTGCCAGCAGCCCCCGGCCAGGGGCGGCGCGGGAGCTGTTTTTT. Based on the CDR3 plus reference TRBV2 and TRBJ2-2, the full variable domain is EPEVTQTPSHQVTQMGQEVILRCVPISNHLYFYWYRQILGQKVEFLVSFYNNEISEKSEIFDDQFSVERPDGSNFTLKIRSTKLEDSAMYFCASSPRPGAARELFFGEGSRLTVL.

Comment on this clone: At the DNA level, this CDR3 is encoded by other sequences in the same sample as well. The chain employs TRBV2 and TRBJ2-5; 7 bases are a match to TRBD1. In germline, CDR1 is SNHLY, CDR2 FYNNEI. V lost 4 bases, J lost 4 bases, and 3 bases stayed unmatched. The CDR3 is 13 residues long. The CDR3 spells CASSGQGRETQYF. CDR3 DNA sequence: TGTGCCAGCAGTGGACAGGGACGAGAGACCCAGTACTTC.

The V call is TRBV10-3, the J call TRBJ1-2; TRBD1 matches 8 bases. The CDR3 sequence is 14 residues long. Germline V lookup: CDR1 ENHRY, CDR2 SYGVKD. Trimming took 6 bases from V and 8 from J; bases not matched to a gene: 11. CDR3 nucleotide sequence: TGTGCCATCAGGGGACAGGAGGATCCTAGGGGCTACACCTTC. Amino acid sequence: CAIRGQEDPRGYTF.

In its sample, this clone was seen a few times. The V and J genes are TRBV19 and TRBJ1-5; D is perhaps TRBD1 (5 bases). Germline CDR1 LNHDA, CDR2 SQIVND (reference sequence). V was trimmed by 5 bases and J by 7 bases, leaving 12 bases between them. The CDR3 consists of 13 residues. The CDR3, as DNA: TGTGCCAGTAGTCCACAGCGGGGGCAGCCCCAGCATTTT. Its translation: CASSPQRGQPQHF.

The genes are TRBV5-4 and TRBJ2-3, with TRBD2 identical over 7 bases. CDR1 and CDR2 (germline): SGHNT, YYREEE (reference sequence). The CDR3 contains 14 residues. Germline trimming cut 7 bases from V and 1 base from J; bases unmatched to any gene: 6. CDR3: CASGEGGGTDTQYF. The CDR3 nucleotides are TGTGCCAGCGGGGAGGGAGGGGGCACAGATACGCAGTATTTT.

The rearrangement joins TRBV9 to TRBJ1-1; the D is unclear. The CDR3 length is 15 residues. Germline V CDR1 and CDR2: SGDLS, YYNGEE. V lost 1 base to trimming and J lost 3 bases, with 13 bases between them. DNA of the CDR3: TGTGCCAGCAGCGTACTCTCGCGGTGGGACACTGAAGCTTTCTTT. As protein: CASSVLSRWDTEAFF.

The chain recombines TRBV3-1 (or the pseudogene TRBV3-2) with TRBJ1-5; no clear D gene. The germline V gene encodes CDR1 LGHDT and CDR2 YNNKEL (reference sequence). V shed 1 base and J shed 3 bases, with 10 bases lying between them. The length of the CDR3 is 15 residues. DNA of the CDR3: TGTGCCAGCAGCCAAGGGTGGAGTATCAATCAGCCCCAGCATTTT. Translation: CASSQGWSINQPQHF.

Here the CDR3 reads CASKRTGDNYGYTF. Here the CDR3 DNA reads TGTGCCAGTAAAAGGACAGGGGACAACTATGGCTACACCTTC. The J gene is TRBJ1-2, the V gene TRBV19, with TRBD1 matching 9 bases. This CDR3 is built from 14 residues. Germline V gives CDR1 LNHDA, CDR2 SQIVND (reference sequence). Trimming took 7 bases from V and 2 from J; bases not matched to a gene: 5.

This chain links TRBV7-2 with TRBJ2-5; weak D call: TRBD2 (6 bases). CDR1 is SGHTA and CDR2 is FQGNSA in the germline V gene. CDR3 length equals 14 residues. V dropped 3 bases and J dropped 1 base, with 9 bases sitting between them. DNA of the CDR3: TGTGCCAGCAGCTTTTCGGGGGTCCAAGAGACCCAGTACTTC. It encodes CASSFSGVQETQYF.

This clone was observed a handful of times. The chain couples TRBV6-6 to TRBJ1-5, with D possibly matching TRBD1 (5 bases). Germline V gene data show CDR1 as MNHNY and CDR2 as SVGAGI (reference sequence). CDR3 length: 15 amino acids. The V gene lost 7 bases and the J gene lost 9 bases, with 22 bases spanning the gap. CDR3 sequence (DNA): TGTGCCAGCACTTTACAACAGGCGTTCTTTTCGCCCCAGCATTTT. Translating it yields CASTLQQAFFSPQHF.

V is TRBV18 and J is TRBJ2-3, with a possible D match to TRBD2 (6 bases). V was shortened by 4 bases and J by 4 bases, with 12 bases between the two germline ends. This CDR3 is built from 14 residues. CDR1 is KGHSH and CDR2 is LQKENI in the germline V gene. In DNA form, the CDR3 reads TGTGCCAGCTCACAGTACGGGGGAGCAGATACGCAGTATTTT. This gives the protein CASSQYGGADTQYF.

The chain couples TRBV11-2 to TRBJ1-6, with D unclear. The germline V and J ends were trimmed by 4 bases and 15 bases, with 10 bases remaining between them. The germline V gene encodes CDR1 SGHAT and CDR2 FQNNGV. The CDR3 totals 11 residues. The CDR3 DNA is TGTGCCAGCAGCTCCCGGGAGGGCCTCCACTTT. The encoded protein is CASSSREGLHF.

The CDR3 DNA sequence: TGTGCCAGCAGCTTGGAAGGAGGGGAAACTGAAGCTTTCTTT. Residues: CASSLEGGETEAFF. This chain uses TRBV5-4 with TRBJ1-1, with D possibly matching TRBD1 (5 bases). The germline V gene encodes CDR1 SGHNT and CDR2 YYREEE (reference sequence). The CDR3 is 14 residues long. The ends were cut back, 0 bases at V and 5 bases at J, with 11 bases in the middle.

This rearrangement joins TRBV2 to TRBJ1-2, with TRBD1 matching 8 bases. CDR1 is SNHLY, CDR2 FYNNEI, per germline. J gave up 5 bases and V 3 bases, and 11 bases lay outside the gene matches. The CDR3 loop spans 16 amino acids. The DNA of the CDR3 is TGTGCCAGCAGTGACGAGCAGGGGGCAGTAGGATATGGCTACACCTTC. Its translation: CASSDEQGAVGYGYTF.

The rearrangement uses TRBV5-4 and TRBJ2-3, with 13 bases that match TRBD2. With V trimmed by 4 bases and J by 7 bases, 21 bases remained unmatched. The CDR3 contains 20 residues. Germline V CDR1 and CDR2: SGHNT, YYREEE (reference sequence). The CDR3 DNA is TGTGCCAGCAGCCCGCCGGGACTAGCGGGACTGGGGGGGTCCGGTAATACGCAGTATTTT. Its protein is CASSPPGLAGLGGSGNTQYF.

This CDR3 is CASSFGWSVDSELFF. CDR3 bases: TGTGCCAGCAGCTTTGGATGGAGTGTCGACAGCGAGCTGTTTTTT. The rearrangement joins TRBV7-2 to TRBJ2-2, with a tentative D call TRBD1 (5 bases). The germline V gene has CDR1 SGHTA and CDR2 FQGNSA. V shed 3 bases and J shed 11 bases, with 19 bases lying between them. The CDR3 runs 15 residues.

V and J are TRBV6-5 and TRBJ1-6; D may be TRBD1 (5 bases). Germline V gene sequence: CDR1 MNHEY, CDR2 SVGAGI. V lost 0 bases to trimming and J lost 9 bases, with 15 bases between them. The CDR3 runs 16 residues. The chain's CDR3 is CASSYSWGGKGSPLHF. In DNA, the CDR3 is TGTGCCAGCAGTTACTCGTGGGGGGGAAAAGGTTCACCCCTCCACTTT.

The rearrangement links TRBV10-3 to TRBJ2-1; 13 nucleotides match TRBD2. Trimming cost V 2 bases and J 4 bases; bases outside gene matches: 5. CDR1 is ENHRY and CDR2 is SYGVKD in the germline V gene. This CDR3 has 17 amino acids. In DNA form, the CDR3 reads TGTGCCATCAGTGAGAGACTAGCGGGGGGTTTTTACAATGAGCAGTTCTTC. It codes for CAISERLAGGFYNEQFF.

DNA for the CDR3: TGCGCCAGCAGCGCAGGGGTGCAAGAGACCCAGTACTTC. It is translated as CASSAGVQETQYF. The chain combines TRBV5-1 with TRBJ2-5, with D possibly TRBD1 on 6 matching bases. This CDR3 comprises 13 residues. In germline, CDR1 is SGHRS, CDR2 YFSETQ. Trimming stripped 4 bases from V and 2 bases from J, with 9 bases between.

The chain couples TRBV18 to TRBJ2-6; D might be TRBD1 (7 bases). The germline CDR1 and CDR2 sequences are KGHSH and LQKENI. The CDR3 contains 16 residues. V gave up 6 bases and J gave up 0 bases, with 12 bases separating them. The CDR3 nucleotides read TGTGCCAGCTCCCCAGGGGGGAACTCTGGGGCCAACGTCCTGACTTTC. Translation gives CASSPGGNSGANVLTF.